This entry lists 14 T cell receptor beta chains sequenced from one sample in a study of blood T cells in healthy people across ages. Together with a sample-barcoded 5' primer, a J-beta primer mix was included in a second PCR lasting roughly 6 to 12 cycles. TCRdb reanalysed the 5' RACE reads using MiXCR and keeps one entry per CDR3 protein. This sample yields around 790,000 distinct CDR3 sequences, of which 44% are seen a single time; about 21% belongs to the top ten. Input material: blood. The receptors originated from a man between 60 and 70 years old in good health.

For this clonotype: One junction end disagrees with the germline gene, perhaps due to a read error. This chain connects TRBV9 to TRBJ1-2; D might be TRBD1 (5 bases). The CDR3 runs 15 residues. CDR1 and CDR2 (germline): SGDLS, YYNGEE. The CDR3 coding sequence is TGTGCCAGCAGCGTTTCGGAGGGGTCTAACTATGGCTGCACCTTC. This encodes CASSVSEGSNYGCTF.

This clonotype appeared a few times. V gene TRBV4-3 combines with J gene TRBJ2-3; 7 positions agree with TRBD1. The CDR3 loop spans 17 amino acids. The germline V gene has CDR1 LGHNA and CDR2 YSLEER. The V gene end was trimmed by 6 bases and the J gene end by 1 base; junction bases not matched to a gene: 13. The CDR3 DNA sequence: TGCGCCAGCAGTCTAACAGTCAGGGGGACCGGCACAGATACGCAGTATTTT. It encodes CASSLTVRGTGTDTQYF.

Only a few counts were recorded for this clonotype. Mismatch with germline at one junction end may stem from a read error. The chain couples TRBV27 to TRBJ1-6; 10 nucleotides match TRBD1. Germline-derived CDR1 and CDR2 are MNHEY and SMNVEV (reference sequence). The CDR3 spans 16 residues. CDR3: CASSFATGGYHSPLHF. CDR3 in DNA: TGTGCCAGCAGTTTCGCGACAGGGGGCTATCATTCACCCCTCCACTTT.

This clonotype was observed a few times. The chain employs TRBV5-5 and TRBJ2-4; 9 nucleotides match TRBD1. The J call could be wrong; TRBJ2-7 is a better fit for the DNA end. The CDR3 sequence is 14 residues long. Germline V gene data show CDR1 as SGHKS and CDR2 as YYEKEE (reference sequence). CDR3 sequence reads: CASSLTGTGLEQYF. CDR3 nucleotide sequence: TGTGCCAGCAGCTTAACCGGGACAGGGCTCGAGCAGTACTTC.

This clonotype was picked up a small number of times. The chain is built from TRBV6-2 or TRBV6-3 and TRBJ2-7; TRBD1 matches 8 bases. This CDR3 comprises 15 residues. V shed 6 bases and J 3 bases; nucleotides not matched to a gene: 10. Germline assignment: CDR1 MNHEY and CDR2 SVGEGT. The CDR3 here is CASSPDRAPYYEQYF. CDR3 DNA: TGTGCCAGCAGCCCGGACAGGGCCCCGTACTACGAGCAGTACTTC.

The chain uses TRBV21-1 and TRBJ1-2; whether TRBD1, the table's D call, matches the DNA was not checked. TRBV21-1 is labeled a pseudogene. This CDR3 contains 17 residues. The CDR3 spells CASSCLDRGVGDYGYTF. CDR3 nucleotide sequence: TGTGCCAGCAGCTGCCTCGACAGGGGGGTGGGGGACTATGGCTACACCTTC.

A few counts support this clonotype. The chain carries TRBV20-1 and TRBJ2-5; 8 positions agree with TRBD1. Matching the DNA end better, TRBJ2-7 makes the J call doubtful. Germline lookup yields CDR1 DFQATT and CDR2 SNEGSKA (reference sequence). The CDR3 is made up of 15 amino acids. The CDR3 DNA reads as TGCAGTGCGGAAGCAGGGGGCAGGAACTCCTACGAGCAGTACTTC. Encoded protein: CSAEAGGRNSYEQYF.

The rearrangement joins TRBV7-9 to TRBJ2-5; TRBD1 matches 9 bases. V lost 2 bases, J lost 1 base, and 8 bases stayed unmatched. Germline loops: CDR1 SEHNR, CDR2 FQNEAQ (reference sequence). CDR3 length equals 17 residues. CDR3 residues: CASSLRGTGFGQETQYF. Written as DNA, the CDR3 is TGTGCCAGCAGCTTAAGAGGGACAGGGTTCGGCCAAGAGACCCAGTACTTC.

The chain carries TRBV12-3 or TRBV12-4 and TRBJ2-1, with 8 bases lining up with TRBD1. This CDR3 spans 15 amino acids. The junction had 7 bases not matched to a gene; V was cut back by 6 bases and J by 3 bases. This CDR3 reads CASRPTGAIYNEQFF. The DNA of the CDR3 is TGTGCCAGCAGACCGACAGGGGCAATCTACAATGAGCAGTTCTTC.

Concerning this clonotype itself: At one of its ends the junction is not consistent with the germline gene, which may arise from a read error. The CDR3: CASSSRTAYNEQFF. CDR3 coding DNA: TGTGCCAGCAGCTCCCGGACAGCCTACAATGAGCAGTTCTTC. The chain joins TRBV4-1 to TRBJ2-1; possible D gene TRBD1, 6 bases. Germline values: CDR1 MGHRA, CDR2 YSYEKL. The CDR3 length is 14 residues.

V gene TRBV28 combines with J gene TRBJ2-1; the match to TRBD2 covers 10 bases. The CDR3 has 14 amino acids. The germline gives CDR1 MDHEN, CDR2 SYDVKM. V lost 11 bases and J lost 0; bases outside the gene matches: 4. The CDR3 region is CAGASGSSYNEQFF. Here the CDR3 DNA reads TGTGCCGGTGCTAGCGGGAGCTCCTACAATGAGCAGTTCTTC.

This clonotype showed up just a few times. The CDR3 DNA reads TGTGCCACACCGGCCCGGACAGGGAAGGAAGTGGGGGGCTACACCTTC. It is translated as CATPARTGKEVGGYTF. The gene calls are TRBV13 and TRBJ1-2, with 8 bases lining up with TRBD1. J was trimmed by 8 bases and V by 10 bases; bases with no gene match: 21. CDR1 and CDR2 (germline): PRHDT, FYEKMQ (reference sequence). The CDR3 loop spans 16 amino acids.

The sample holds one count of this clonotype. This rearrangement joins TRBV7-2 to TRBJ1-2; D perhaps matches TRBD1 (5 bases). Germline CDR1 SGHTA, CDR2 FQGNSA. The CDR3 extends over 14 amino acids. V gave up 4 bases and J gave up 6 bases, with 15 bases separating them. The CDR3 DNA reads TGTGCCAGCAGCTACCGGGACCTCCGTAATGGCTACACCTTC. Translating gives CASSYRDLRNGYTF.

The rearrangement links TRBV15 to TRBJ2-5, with 7 bases identical to TRBD2. The germline gives CDR1 LNHNV, CDR2 YYDKDF (reference sequence). This CDR3 spans 16 amino acids. After removal of 2 bases from V and 7 bases from J, the junction contained 13 bases not matched to a gene. The CDR3 spells CATSRKLATGLGTQYF. CDR3 DNA sequence: TGTGCCACCAGCAGAAAACTAGCGACCGGCTTGGGGACCCAGTACTTC.